A single T cell receptor beta chain is shown here with its context. This entry comes from a study of blood T cell repertoires in COVID-19. For the study at large: Samples representing acute and convalescent COVID-19 were sourced from the United States, Italy and Spain.

The CDR3 extends over 15 amino acids. The junction had 11 bases not matched to a gene; V was cut back by 5 bases and J by 5 bases. Germline CDR1 reads SEHNR; CDR2 reads FQNEAQ (reference sequence). Original processing methods: Nucleated cell number was recorded as an estimate derived from reference gene primer amplification. Libraries were prepared by immunoSEQ multiplex PCR; TCRdb keeps only in-frame clonotypes and omits some of them. V, J and clone size are those of that table, while D and trimming were read from the DNA. The sample holds about 95,000 clones; about 84% are singletons and the top ten take 24%.

This chain connects TRBV7-9 to TRBJ1-1; 7 bases map to TRBD1. Sequencing was done on a sample of peripheral blood. The sequence was obtained from a human donor in a cohort sampled during active COVID-19. CDR3 amino acids: CASSQTGAPGTEAFF. CDR3 bases: TGTGCCAGCAGCCAAACAGGGGCTCCCGGGACTGAAGCTTTCTTT.